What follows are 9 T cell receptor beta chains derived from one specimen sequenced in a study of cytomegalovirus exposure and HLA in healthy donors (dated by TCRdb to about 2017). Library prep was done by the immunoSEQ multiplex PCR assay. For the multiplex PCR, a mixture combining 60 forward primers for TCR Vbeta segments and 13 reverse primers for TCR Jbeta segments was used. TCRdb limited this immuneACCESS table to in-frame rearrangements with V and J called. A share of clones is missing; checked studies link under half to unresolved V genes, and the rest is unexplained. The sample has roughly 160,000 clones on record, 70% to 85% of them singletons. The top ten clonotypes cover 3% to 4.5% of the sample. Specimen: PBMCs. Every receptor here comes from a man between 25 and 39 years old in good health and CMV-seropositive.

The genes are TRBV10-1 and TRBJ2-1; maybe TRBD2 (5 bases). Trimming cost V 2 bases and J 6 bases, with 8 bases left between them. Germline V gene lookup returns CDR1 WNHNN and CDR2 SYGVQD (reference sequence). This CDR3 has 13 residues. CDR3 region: CASSEGGINEQFF. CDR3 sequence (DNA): TGCGCCAGCAGTGAGGGAGGTATCAATGAGCAGTTCTTC.

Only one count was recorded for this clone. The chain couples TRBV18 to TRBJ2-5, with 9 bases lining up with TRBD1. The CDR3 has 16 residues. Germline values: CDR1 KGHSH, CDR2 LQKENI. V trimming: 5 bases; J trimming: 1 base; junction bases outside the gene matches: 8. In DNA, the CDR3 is TGTGCCAGCTCAGCCGACAGGGGGGGATTCCAAGAGACCCAGTACTTC. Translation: CASSADRGGFQETQYF.

In DNA, the CDR3 is TGTGCCACCAGCTCCCTGGGACAGGGGTACAATGAGCAGTTCTTC. Amino acids: CATSSLGQGYNEQFF. The gene calls are TRBV15 and TRBJ2-1; TRBD1 agrees at 10 bases. Germline CDR1 LNHNV, CDR2 YYDKDF (reference sequence). Trimming at V came to 5 bases and at J to 4 bases, leaving 5 bases not matched to a gene. This CDR3 contains 15 residues.

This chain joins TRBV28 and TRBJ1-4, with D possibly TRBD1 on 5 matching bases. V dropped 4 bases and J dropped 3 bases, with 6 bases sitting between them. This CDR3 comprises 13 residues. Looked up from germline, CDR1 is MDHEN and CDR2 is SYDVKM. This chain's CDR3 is CASSSGSNEKLFF. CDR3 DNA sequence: TGTGCCAGCAGTTCAGGGTCTAATGAAAAACTGTTTTTT.

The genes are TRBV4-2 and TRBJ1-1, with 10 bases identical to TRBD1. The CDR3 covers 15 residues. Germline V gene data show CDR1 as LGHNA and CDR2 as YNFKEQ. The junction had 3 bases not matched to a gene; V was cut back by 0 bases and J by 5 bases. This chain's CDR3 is CASSQDGTGDTEAFF. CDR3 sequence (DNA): TGTGCCAGCAGCCAAGACGGGACAGGGGATACTGAAGCTTTCTTT.

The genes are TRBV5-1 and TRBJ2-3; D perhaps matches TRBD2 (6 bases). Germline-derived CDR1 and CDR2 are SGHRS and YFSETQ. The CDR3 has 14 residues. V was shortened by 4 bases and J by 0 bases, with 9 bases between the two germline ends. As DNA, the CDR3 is TGCGCCAGCAGCGCCGGGACTAGCACAGATACGCAGTATTTT. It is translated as CASSAGTSTDTQYF.

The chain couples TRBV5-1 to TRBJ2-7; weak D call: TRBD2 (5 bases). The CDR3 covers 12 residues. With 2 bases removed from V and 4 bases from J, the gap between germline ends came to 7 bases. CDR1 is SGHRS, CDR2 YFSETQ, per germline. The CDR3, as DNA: TGCGCCAGCAGCTTCACGGGGTACGAGCAGTACTTC. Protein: CASSFTGYEQYF.

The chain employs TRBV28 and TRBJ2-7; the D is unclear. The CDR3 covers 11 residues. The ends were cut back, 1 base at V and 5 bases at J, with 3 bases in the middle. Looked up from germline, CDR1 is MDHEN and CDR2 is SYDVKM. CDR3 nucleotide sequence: TGTGCCAGCAGTTTATCTCACGAGCAGTACTTC. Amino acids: CASSLSHEQYF.

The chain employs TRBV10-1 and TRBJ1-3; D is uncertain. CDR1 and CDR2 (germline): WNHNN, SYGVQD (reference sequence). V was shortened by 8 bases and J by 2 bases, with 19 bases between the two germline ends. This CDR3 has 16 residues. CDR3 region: CASFPAKAKPGNTIYF. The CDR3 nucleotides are TGCGCCAGCTTTCCCGCGAAAGCAAAACCTGGAAACACCATATATTTT.